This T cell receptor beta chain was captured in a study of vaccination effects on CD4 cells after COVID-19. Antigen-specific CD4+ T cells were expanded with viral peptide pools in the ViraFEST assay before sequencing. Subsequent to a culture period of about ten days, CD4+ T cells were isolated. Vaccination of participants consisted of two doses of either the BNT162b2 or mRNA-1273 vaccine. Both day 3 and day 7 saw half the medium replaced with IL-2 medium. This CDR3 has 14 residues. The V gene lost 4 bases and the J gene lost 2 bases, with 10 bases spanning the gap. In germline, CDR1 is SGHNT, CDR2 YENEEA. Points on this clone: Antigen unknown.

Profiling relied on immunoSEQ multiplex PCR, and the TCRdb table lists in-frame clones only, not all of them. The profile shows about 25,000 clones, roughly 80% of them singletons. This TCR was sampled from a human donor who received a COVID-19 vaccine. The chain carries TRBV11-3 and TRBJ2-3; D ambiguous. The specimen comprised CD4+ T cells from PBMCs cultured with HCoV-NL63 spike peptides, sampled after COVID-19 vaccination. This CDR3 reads CASSSRETTDTQYF. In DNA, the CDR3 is TGTGCCAGCAGCTCTAGAGAGACCACAGATACGCAGTATTTT.